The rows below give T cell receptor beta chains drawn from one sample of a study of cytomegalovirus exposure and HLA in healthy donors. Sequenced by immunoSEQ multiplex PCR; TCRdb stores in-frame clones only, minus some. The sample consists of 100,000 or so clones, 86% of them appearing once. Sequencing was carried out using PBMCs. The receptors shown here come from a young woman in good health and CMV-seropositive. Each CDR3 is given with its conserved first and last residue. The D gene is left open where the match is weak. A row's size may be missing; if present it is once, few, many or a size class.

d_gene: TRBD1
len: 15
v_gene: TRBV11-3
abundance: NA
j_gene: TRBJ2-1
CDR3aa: CASRPAGTGADEQFF
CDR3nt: TGTGCCAGCAGACCCGCCGGGACAGGGGCGGATGAGCAGTTCTTC

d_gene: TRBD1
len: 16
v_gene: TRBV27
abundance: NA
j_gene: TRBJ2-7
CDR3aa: CASSFSDRGPTYEQYF
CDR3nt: TGTGCCAGCAGTTTTTCCGACAGGGGCCCCACCTACGAGCAGTACTTC

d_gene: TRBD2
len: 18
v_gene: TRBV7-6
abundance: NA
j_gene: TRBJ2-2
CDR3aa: CASSLKLVAGGSTGELFF
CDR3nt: TGTGCCAGCAGCCTGAAACTCGTAGCGGGAGGTAGTACCGGGGAGCTGTTTTTT

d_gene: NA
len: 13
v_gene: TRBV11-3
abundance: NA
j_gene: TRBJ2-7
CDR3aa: CASSLGIASEQYF
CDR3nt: TGTGCCAGCAGCTTAGGGATAGCTTCCGAGCAGTACTTC

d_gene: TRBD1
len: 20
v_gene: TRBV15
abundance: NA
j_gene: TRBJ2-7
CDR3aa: CATSRDSELVATGRLNEQYF
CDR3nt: TGTGCCACCAGCAGAGACTCCGAGTTGGTAGCGACAGGGCGGTTGAACGAGCAGTACTTC

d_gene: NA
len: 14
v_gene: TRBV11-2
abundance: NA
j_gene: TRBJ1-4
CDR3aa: CASSLAPDSEKLFF
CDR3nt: TGTGCCAGCAGCTTAGCTCCCGACAGCGAAAAACTGTTTTTT

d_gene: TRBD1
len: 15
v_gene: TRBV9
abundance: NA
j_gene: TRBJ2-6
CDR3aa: CASSRGGAGANVLTF
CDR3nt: TGTGCCAGCAGCCGAGGGGGCGCGGGGGCCAACGTCCTGACTTTC

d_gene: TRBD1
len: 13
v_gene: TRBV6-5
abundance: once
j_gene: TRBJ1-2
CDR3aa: CASRRTGGEGYTF
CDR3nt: TGTGCCAGCAGAAGGACAGGTGGGGAGGGCTACACCTTC

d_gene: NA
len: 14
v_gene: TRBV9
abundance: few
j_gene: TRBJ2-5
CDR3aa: CASSVGSGGETQYF
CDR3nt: TGTGCCAGCAGCGTAGGATCAGGAGGAGAGACCCAGTACTTC

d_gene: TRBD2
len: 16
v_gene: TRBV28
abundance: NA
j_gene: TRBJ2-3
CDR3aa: CASSRSGTSGTDTQYF
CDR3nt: TGTGCCAGCAGCCGCTCCGGGACTAGCGGCACAGATACGCAGTATTTT

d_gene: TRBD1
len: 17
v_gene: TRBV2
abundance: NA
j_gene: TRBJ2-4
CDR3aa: CASSEGPRDRERNIQYF
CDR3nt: TGTGCCAGCAGTGAAGGCCCCCGGGACAGGGAACGCAACATTCAGTACTTC

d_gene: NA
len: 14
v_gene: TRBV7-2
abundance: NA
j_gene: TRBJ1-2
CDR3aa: CASSSLRENYGYTF
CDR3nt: TGTGCCAGCAGCTCCCTCAGGGAAAACTATGGCTACACCTTC

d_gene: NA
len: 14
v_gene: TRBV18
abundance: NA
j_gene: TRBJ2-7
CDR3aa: CASSPRQEPPEQYF
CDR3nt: TGTGCCAGCTCACCGCGACAGGAACCCCCCGAGCAGTACTTC

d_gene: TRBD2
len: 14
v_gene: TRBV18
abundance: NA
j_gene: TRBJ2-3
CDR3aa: CASSPTSATDTQYF
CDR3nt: TGTGCCAGCTCACCAACTAGCGCTACAGATACGCAGTATTTT

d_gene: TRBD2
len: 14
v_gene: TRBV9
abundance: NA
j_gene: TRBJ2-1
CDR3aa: CASSVPAGRGEQFF
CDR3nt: TGTGCCAGCAGCGTCCCGGCAGGGAGGGGTGAGCAGTTCTTC

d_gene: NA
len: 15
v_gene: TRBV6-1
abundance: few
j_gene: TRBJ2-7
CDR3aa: CASSERVDSSYEQYF
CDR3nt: TGTGCCAGCAGTGAACGCGTGGACTCCTCCTACGAGCAGTACTTC

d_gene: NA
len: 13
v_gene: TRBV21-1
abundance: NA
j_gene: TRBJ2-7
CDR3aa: CASRRDRSYEQYF
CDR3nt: TGTGCCAGCAGGAGGGACAGATCCTACGAGCAGTACTTC

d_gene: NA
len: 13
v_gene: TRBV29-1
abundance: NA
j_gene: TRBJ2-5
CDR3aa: CSVEVPSQETQYF
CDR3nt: TGCAGCGTTGAAGTACCCAGCCAAGAGACCCAGTACTTC

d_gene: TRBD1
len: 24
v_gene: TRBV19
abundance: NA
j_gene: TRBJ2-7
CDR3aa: CASSIAHRDRGIPGWLLGLYEQYF
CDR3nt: TGTGCCAGTAGTATAGCCCACCGGGACAGGGGTATCCCTGGGTGGCTCTTAGGGCTTTACGAGCAGTACTTC

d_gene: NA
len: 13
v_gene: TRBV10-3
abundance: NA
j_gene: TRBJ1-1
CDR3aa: CAISAGQYTEAFF
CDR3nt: TGTGCCATCAGTGCAGGACAGTACACTGAAGCTTTCTTT

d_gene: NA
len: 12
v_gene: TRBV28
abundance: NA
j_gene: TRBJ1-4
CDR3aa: CASSGTGGKLFF
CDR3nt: TGTGCCAGCAGTGGGACCGGGGGAAAACTGTTTTTT

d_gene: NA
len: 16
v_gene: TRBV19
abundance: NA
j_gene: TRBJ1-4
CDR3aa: CASSPGTLATNEKLFF
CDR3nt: TGTGCCAGTAGTCCCGGGACACTTGCAACTAATGAAAAACTGTTTTTT

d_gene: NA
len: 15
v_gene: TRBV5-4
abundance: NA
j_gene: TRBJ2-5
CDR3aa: CASSLGATVGETQYF
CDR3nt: TGTGCCAGCAGCCTGGGGGCGACGGTGGGAGAGACCCAGTACTTC

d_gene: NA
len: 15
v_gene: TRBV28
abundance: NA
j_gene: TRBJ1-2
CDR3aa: CASSPPGREGYGYTF
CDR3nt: TGTGCCAGCAGTCCACCCGGCAGGGAGGGCTATGGCTACACCTTC

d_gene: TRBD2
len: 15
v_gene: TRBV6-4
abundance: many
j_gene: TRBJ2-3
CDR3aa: CASSDASGGADTQYF
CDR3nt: TGTGCCAGCAGTGACGCTAGCGGGGGGGCAGATACGCAGTATTTT

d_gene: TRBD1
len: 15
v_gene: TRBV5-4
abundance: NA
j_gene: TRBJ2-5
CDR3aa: CASSLGQGTQETQYF
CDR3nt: TGTGCCAGCAGCTTAGGACAGGGAACACAAGAGACCCAGTACTTC

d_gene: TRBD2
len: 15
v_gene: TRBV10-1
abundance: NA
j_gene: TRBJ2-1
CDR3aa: CASSSGLAYYNEQFF
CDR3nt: TGCGCCAGCAGTTCGGGACTAGCCTACTACAATGAGCAGTTCTTC

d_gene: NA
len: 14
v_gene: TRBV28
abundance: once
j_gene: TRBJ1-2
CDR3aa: CASIWQGTNYGYTF
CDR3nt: TGTGCCAGCATTTGGCAGGGGACTAACTATGGCTACACCTTC

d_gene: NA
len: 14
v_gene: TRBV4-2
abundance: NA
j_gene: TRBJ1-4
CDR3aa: CASSPFVIAEKLFF
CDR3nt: TGTGCCAGCAGCCCCTTCGTCATAGCTGAAAAACTGTTTTTT

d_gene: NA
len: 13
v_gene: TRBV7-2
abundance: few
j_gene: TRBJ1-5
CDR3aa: CASSPRVDQPQHF
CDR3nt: TGTGCCAGCAGCCCTCGGGTAGATCAGCCCCAGCATTTT

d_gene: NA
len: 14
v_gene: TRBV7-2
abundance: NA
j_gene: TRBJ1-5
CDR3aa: CASSLETGNQPQHF
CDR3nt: TGTGCCAGCAGCTTAGAAACAGGGAATCAGCCCCAGCATTTT

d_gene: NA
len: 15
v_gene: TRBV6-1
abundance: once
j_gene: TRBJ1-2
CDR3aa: CASSRFSDRIYGYTF
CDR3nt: TGTGCCAGCAGTCGATTCTCAGACAGGATCTATGGCTACACCTTC

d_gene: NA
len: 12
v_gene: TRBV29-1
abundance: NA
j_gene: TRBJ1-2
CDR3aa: CSVERGGGKGTF
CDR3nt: TGCAGCGTTGAAAGAGGGGGTGGCAAAGGGACCTTC

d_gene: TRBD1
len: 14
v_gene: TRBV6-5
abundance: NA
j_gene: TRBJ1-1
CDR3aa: CASSFRDRGTGAFF
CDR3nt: TGTGCCAGCAGTTTCCGGGACAGGGGTACTGGAGCTTTCTTT

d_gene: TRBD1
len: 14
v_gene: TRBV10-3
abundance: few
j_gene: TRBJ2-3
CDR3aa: CAIRDRVSTDTQYF
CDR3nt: TGTGCCATCAGGGACAGGGTAAGCACAGATACGCAGTATTTT

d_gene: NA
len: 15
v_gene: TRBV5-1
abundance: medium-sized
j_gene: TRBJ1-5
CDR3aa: CASSLDPFAEGPQHF
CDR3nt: TGCGCCAGCAGCTTGGATCCCTTCGCGGAGGGGCCCCAGCATTTT

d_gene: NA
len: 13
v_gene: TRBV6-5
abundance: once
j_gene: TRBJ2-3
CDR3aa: CASSYGGTDTQYF
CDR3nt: TGTGCCAGCAGTTATGGGGGGACAGATACGCAGTATTTT

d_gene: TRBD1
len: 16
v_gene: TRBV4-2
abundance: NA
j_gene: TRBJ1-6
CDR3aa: CASSQIGVRGDSPLHF
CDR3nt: TGTGCCAGCAGCCAAATCGGGGTCAGGGGGGACTCACCCCTCCACTTT

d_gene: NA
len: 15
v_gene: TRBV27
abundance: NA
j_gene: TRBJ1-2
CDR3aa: CASSLEAGAGYGYTF
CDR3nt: TGTGCCAGCAGTTTAGAGGCAGGGGCTGGCTATGGCTACACCTTC

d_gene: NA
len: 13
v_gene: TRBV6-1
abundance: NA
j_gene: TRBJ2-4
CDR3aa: CASSLREGDIQYF
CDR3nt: TGTGCCAGCAGCCTAAGGGAGGGGGACATTCAGTACTTC

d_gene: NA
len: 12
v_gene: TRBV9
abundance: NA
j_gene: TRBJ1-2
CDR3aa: CASSGGFYGYTF
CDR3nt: TGTGCCAGCAGCGGAGGCTTCTATGGCTACACCTTC

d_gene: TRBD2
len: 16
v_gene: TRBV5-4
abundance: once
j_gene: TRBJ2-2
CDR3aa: CASSFEGLTNTGELFF
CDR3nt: TGTGCCAGCAGCTTCGAGGGACTAACGAACACCGGGGAGCTGTTTTTT

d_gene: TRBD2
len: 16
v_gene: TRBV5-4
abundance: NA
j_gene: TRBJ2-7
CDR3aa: CASSPGGGGRSYEQYF
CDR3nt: TGTGCCAGCAGCCCGGGCGGGGGGGGTCGCTCCTACGAGCAGTACTTC

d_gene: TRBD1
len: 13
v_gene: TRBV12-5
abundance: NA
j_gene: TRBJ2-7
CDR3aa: CASGLRQGYEQYF
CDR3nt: TGTGCTAGTGGTTTGCGACAGGGCTACGAGCAGTACTTC

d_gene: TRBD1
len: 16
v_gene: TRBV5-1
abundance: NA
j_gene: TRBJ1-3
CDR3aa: CASSLQGQGGGNTIYF
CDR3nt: TGCGCCAGCAGCTTGCAAGGGCAGGGGGGAGGAAACACCATATATTTT

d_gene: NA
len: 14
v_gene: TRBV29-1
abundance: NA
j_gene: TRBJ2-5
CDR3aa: CSVEPGEYGETQYF
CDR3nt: TGCAGCGTTGAACCTGGGGAGTACGGGGAGACCCAGTACTTC

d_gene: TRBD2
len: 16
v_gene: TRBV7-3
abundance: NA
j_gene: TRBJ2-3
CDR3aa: CASSTKAGGLTDTQYF
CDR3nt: TGTGCCAGCAGCACCAAAGCGGGGGGGCTCACAGATACGCAGTATTTT

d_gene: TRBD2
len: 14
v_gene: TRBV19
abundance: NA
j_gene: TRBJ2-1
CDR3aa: CASSRSGSGGEQFF
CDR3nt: TGTGCCAGTAGTAGGTCGGGGTCGGGGGGTGAGCAGTTCTTC

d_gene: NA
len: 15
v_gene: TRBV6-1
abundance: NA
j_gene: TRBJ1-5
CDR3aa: CASSKQRTDNQPQHF
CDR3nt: TGTGCCAGCAGTAAACAGAGAACAGACAATCAGCCCCAGCATTTT

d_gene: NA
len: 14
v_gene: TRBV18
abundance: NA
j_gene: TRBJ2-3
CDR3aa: CASSPLSSPDTQYF
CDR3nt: TGTGCCAGCTCACCACTATCTAGTCCAGATACGCAGTATTTT